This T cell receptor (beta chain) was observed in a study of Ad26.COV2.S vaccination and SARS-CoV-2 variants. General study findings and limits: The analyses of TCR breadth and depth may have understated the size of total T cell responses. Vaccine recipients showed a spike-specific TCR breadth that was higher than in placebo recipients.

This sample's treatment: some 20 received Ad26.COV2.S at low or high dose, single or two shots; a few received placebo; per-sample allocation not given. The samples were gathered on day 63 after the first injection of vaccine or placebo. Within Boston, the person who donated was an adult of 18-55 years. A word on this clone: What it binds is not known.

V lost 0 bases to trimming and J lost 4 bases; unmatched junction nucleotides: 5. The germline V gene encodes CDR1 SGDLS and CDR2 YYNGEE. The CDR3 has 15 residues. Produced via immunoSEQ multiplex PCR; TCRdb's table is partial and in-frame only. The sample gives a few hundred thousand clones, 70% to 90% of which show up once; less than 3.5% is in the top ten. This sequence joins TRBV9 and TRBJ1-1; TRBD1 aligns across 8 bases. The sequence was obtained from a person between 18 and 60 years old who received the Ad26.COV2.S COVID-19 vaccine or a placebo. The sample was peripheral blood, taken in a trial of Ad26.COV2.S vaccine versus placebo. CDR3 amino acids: CASSVGGQAGTEAFF. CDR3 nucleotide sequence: TGTGCCAGCAGCGTAGGGGGACAGGCAGGCACTGAAGCTTTCTTT. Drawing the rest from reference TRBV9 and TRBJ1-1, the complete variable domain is DSGVTQTPKHLITATGQRVTLRCSPRSGDLSVYWYQQSLDQGLQFLIQYYNGEERAKGNILERFSAQQFPDLHSELNLSSLELGDSALYFCASSVGGQAGTEAFFGQGTRLTVV.